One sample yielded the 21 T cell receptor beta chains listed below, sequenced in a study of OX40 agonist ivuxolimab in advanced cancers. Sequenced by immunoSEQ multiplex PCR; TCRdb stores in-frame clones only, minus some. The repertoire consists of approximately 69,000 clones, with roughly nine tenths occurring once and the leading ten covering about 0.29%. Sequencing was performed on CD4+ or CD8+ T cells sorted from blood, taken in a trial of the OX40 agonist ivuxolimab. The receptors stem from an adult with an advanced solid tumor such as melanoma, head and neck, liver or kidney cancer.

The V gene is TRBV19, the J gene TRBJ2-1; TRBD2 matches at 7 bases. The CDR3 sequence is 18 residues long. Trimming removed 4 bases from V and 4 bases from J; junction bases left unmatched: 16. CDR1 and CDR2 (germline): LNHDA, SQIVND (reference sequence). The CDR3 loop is CASSTPPPGLSRYNEQFF. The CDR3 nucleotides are TGTGCCAGTAGTACCCCCCCGCCGGGACTAAGTAGATACAATGAGCAGTTCTTC.

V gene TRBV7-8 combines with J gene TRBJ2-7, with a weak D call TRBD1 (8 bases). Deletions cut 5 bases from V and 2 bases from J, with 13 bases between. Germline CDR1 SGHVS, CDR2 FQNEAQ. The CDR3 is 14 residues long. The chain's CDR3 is CASSRQGTTYEQYF. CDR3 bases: TGTGCCAGCAGCCGACAGGGGACTACCTACGAGCAGTACTTC.

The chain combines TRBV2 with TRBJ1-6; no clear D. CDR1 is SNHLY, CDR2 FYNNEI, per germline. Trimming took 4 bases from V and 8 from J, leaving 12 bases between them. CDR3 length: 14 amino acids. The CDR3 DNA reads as TGTGCCAGCAGTGCTTTAGGCGGGGATTCACCCCTCCACTTT. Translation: CASSALGGDSPLHF.

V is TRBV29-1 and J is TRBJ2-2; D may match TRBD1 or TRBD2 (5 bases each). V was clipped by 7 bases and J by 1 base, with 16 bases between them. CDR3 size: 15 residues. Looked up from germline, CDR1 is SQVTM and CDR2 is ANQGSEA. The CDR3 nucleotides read TGCAGCGCCCTCACGGGACCGCGGAACACCGGGGAGCTGTTTTTT. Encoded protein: CSALTGPRNTGELFF.

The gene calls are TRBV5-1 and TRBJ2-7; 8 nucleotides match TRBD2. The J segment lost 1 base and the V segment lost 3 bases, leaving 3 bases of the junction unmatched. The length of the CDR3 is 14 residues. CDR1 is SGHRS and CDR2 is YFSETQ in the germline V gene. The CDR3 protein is CASSSLADSYEQYF. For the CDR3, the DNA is TGCGCCAGCAGCTCACTAGCGGATTCCTACGAGCAGTACTTC.

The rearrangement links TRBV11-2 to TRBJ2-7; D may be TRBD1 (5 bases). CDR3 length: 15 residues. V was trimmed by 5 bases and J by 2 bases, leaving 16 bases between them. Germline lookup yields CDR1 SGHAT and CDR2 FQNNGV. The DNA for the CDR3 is TGTGCCAGCAGCCTATCCTTAGACAGAGCCTACGAGCAGTACTTC. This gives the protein CASSLSLDRAYEQYF. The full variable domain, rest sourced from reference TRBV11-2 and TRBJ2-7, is EAGVAQSPRYKIIEKRQSVAFWCNPISGHATLYWYQQILGQGPKLLIQFQNNGVVDDSQLPKDRFSAERLKGVDSTLKIQPAKLEDSAVYLCASSLSLDRAYEQYFGPGTRLTVT.

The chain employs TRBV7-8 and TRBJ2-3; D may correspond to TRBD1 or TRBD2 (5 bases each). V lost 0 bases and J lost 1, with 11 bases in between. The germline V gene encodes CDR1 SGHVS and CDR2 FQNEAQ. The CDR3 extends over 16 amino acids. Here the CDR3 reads CASSLALRGGTDTQYF. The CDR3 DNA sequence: TGTGCCAGCAGCTTAGCGCTAAGAGGGGGCACAGATACGCAGTATTTT.

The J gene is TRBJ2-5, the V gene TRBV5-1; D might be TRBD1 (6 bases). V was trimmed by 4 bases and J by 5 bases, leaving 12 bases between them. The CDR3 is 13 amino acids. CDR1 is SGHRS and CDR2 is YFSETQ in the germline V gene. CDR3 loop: CASSPSGAETQYF. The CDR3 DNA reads TGCGCCAGCAGCCCGTCAGGGGCTGAGACCCAGTACTTC.

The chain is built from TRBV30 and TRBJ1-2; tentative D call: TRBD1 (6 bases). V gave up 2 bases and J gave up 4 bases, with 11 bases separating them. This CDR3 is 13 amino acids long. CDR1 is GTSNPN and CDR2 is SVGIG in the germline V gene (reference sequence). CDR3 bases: TGTGCCTGGAGTCGGACAGATGGCTATGGCTACACCTTC. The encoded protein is CAWSRTDGYGYTF.

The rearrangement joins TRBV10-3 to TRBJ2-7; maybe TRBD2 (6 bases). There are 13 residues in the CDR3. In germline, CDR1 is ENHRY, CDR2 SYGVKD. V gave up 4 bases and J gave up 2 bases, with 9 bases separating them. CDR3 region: CAISGRETYEQYF. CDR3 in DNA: TGTGCCATCAGTGGCCGGGAGACCTACGAGCAGTACTTC.

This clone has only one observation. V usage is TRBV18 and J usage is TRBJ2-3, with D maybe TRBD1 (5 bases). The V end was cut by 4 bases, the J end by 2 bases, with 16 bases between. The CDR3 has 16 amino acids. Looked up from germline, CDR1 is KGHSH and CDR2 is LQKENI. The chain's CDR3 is CASSLGPNGATDTQYF. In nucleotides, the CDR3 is TGTGCCAGCTCACTCGGCCCGAATGGGGCCACAGATACGCAGTATTTT.

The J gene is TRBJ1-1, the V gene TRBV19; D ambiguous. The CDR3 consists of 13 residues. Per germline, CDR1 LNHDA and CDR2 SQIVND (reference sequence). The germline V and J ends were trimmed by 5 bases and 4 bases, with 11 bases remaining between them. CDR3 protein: CASSGISGTEAFF. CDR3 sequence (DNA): TGTGCCAGTAGTGGGATATCGGGCACTGAAGCTTTCTTT.

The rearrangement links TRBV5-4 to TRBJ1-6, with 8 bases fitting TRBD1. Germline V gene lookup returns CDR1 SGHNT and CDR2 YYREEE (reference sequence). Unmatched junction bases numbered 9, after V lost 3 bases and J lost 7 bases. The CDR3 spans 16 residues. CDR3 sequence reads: CASSSDRAGGNSPLHF. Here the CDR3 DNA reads TGTGCCAGCAGCTCGGACAGGGCGGGGGGGAATTCACCCCTCCACTTT.

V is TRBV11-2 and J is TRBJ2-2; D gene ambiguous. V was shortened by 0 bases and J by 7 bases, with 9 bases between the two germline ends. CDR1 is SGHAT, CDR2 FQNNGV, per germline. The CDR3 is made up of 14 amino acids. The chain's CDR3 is CASSLDLGFGELFF. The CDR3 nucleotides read TGTGCCAGCAGCTTAGATTTGGGATTCGGGGAGCTGTTTTTT.

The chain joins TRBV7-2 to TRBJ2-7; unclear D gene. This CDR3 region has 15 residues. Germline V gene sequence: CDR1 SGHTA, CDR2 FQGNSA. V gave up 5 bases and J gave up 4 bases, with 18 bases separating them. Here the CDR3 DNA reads TGTGCCAGCAGCCAGCAAACGGCCCCGAGATACGAGCAGTACTTC. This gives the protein CASSQQTAPRYEQYF.

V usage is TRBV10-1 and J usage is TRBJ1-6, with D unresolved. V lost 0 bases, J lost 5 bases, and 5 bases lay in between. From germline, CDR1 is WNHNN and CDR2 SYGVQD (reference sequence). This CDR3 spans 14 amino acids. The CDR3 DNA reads TGCGCCAGCAGTGAGTCCCGGAATAATTCACCCCTCCACTTT. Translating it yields CASSESRNNSPLHF.

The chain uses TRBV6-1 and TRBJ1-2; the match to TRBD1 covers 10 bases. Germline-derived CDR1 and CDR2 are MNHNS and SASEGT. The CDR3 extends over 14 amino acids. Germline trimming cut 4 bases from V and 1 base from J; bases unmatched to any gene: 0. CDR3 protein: CASSGTGGNYGYTF. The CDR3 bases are TGTGCCAGCAGTGGGACAGGGGGTAACTATGGCTACACCTTC.

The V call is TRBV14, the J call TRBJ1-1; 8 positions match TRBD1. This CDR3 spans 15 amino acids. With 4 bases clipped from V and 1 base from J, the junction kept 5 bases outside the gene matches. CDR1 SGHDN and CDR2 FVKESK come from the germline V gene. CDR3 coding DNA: TGTGCCAGCAGCCTCCGGACAGGGAGGAACACTGAAGCTTTCTTT. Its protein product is CASSLRTGRNTEAFF.

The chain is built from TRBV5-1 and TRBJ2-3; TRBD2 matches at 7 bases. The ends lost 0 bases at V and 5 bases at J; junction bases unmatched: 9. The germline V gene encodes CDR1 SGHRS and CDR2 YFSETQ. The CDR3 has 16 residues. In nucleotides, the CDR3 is TGCGCCAGCAGCTTGGCCGAGGCGGGAGTAGGAGATACGCAGTATTTT. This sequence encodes CASSLAEAGVGDTQYF.

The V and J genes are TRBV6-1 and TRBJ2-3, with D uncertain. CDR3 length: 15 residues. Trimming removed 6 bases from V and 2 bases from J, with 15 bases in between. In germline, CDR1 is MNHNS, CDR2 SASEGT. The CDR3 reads CASSDDVGHTDTQYF. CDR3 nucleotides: TGTGCCAGCAGCGATGACGTCGGCCACACAGATACGCAGTATTTT.

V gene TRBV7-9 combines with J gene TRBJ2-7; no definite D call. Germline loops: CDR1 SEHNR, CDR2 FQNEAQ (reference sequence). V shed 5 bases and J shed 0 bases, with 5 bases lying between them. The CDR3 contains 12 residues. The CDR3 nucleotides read TGTGCCAGCAGCATCCCCTCCTACGAGCAGTACTTC. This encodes CASSIPSYEQYF.